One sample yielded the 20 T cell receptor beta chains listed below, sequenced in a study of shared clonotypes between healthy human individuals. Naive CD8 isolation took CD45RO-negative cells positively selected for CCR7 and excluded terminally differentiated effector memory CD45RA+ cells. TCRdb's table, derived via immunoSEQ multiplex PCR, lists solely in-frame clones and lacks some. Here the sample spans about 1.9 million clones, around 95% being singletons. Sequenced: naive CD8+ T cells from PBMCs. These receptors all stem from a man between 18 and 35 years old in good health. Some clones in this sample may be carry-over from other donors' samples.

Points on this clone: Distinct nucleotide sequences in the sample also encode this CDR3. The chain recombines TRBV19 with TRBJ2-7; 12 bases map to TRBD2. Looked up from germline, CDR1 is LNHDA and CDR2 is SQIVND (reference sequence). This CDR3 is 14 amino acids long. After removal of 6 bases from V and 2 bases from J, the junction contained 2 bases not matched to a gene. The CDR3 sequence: CASSRLAGAYEQYF. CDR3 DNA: TGTGCCAGTAGCCGACTAGCGGGAGCCTACGAGCAGTACTTC.

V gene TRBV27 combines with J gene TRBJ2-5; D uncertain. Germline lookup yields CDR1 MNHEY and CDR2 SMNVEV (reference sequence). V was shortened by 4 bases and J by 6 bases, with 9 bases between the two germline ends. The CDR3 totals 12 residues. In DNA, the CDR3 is TGTGCCAGCAGTTACACCGCGCAGACCCAGTACTTC. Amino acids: CASSYTAQTQYF.

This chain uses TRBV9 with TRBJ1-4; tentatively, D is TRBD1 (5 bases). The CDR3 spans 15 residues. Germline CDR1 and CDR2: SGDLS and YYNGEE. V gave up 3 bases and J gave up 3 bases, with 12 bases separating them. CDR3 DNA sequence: TGTGCCAGCAGCGCTCAGGGAGCCGCTAATGAAAAACTGTTTTTT. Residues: CASSAQGAANEKLFF.

The DNA for the CDR3 is TGCGCCAGCAGCTATCGCGACAGGGACGAACTCGAGCAGTACTTC. It is translated as CASSYRDRDELEQYF. The rearrangement joins TRBV5-1 to TRBJ2-7; 7 bases line up with TRBD1. CDR1 is SGHRS and CDR2 is YFSETQ in the germline V gene. The V gene end was trimmed by 3 bases and the J gene end by 6 bases; junction bases not matched to a gene: 12. CDR3 length: 15 amino acids.

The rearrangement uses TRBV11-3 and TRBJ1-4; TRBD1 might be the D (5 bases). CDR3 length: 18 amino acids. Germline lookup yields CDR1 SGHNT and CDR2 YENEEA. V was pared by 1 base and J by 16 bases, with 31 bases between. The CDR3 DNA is TGTGCCAGCAGCTTAGGCGGGGCGGCAGGCACCGCTCTGGTTCGCTGGTTTTTT. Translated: CASSLGGAAGTALVRWFF.

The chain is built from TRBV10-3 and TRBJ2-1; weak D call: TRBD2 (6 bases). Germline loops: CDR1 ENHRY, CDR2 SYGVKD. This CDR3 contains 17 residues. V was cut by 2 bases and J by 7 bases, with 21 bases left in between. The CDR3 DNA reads TGTGCCATCAGTGAGACCCTGGAGCGGTCGGGGAGGAATGAGCAGTTCTTC. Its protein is CAISETLERSGRNEQFF.

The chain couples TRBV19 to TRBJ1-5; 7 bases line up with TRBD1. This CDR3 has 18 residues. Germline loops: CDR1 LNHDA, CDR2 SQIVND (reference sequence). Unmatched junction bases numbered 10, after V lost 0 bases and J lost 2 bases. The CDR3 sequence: CASSIDPGGLARNQPQHF. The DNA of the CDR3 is TGTGCCAGTAGTATAGATCCAGGGGGATTGGCGCGCAATCAGCCCCAGCATTTT. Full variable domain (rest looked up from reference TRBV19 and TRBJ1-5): DGGITQSPKYLFRKEGQNVTLSCEQNLNHDAMYWYRQDPGQGLRLIYYSQIVNDFQKGDIAEGYSVSREKKESFPLTVTSAQKNPTAFYLCASSIDPGGLARNQPQHFGDGTRLSIL.

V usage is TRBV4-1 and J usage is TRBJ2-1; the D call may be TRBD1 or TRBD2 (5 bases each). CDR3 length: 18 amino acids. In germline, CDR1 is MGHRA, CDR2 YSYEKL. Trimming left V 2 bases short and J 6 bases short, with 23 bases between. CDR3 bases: TGCGCCAGCAGCCAATTACCCCCGGGGCCGAAGGGTATCAATGAGCAGTTCTTC. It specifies CASSQLPPGPKGINEQFF.

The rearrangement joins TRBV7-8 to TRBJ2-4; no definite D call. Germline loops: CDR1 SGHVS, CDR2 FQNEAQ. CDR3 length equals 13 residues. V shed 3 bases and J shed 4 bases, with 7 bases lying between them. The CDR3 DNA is TGTGCCAGCAGCTTTGACGGGAAAAACATTCAGTACTTC. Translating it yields CASSFDGKNIQYF.

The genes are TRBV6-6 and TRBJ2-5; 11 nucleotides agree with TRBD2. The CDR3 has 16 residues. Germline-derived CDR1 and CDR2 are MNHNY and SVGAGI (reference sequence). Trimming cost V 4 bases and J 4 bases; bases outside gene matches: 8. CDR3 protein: CASSLTLAGEGETQYF. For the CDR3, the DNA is TGTGCCAGCAGTTTGACACTAGCGGGAGAGGGAGAGACCCAGTACTTC.

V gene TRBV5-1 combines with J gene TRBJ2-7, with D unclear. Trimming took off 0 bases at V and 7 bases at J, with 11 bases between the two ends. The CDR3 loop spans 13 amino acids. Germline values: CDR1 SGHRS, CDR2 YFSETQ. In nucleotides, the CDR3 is TGCGCCAGCAGCTTGGGTCTTCCCTTAGAGCAGTACTTC. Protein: CASSLGLPLEQYF.

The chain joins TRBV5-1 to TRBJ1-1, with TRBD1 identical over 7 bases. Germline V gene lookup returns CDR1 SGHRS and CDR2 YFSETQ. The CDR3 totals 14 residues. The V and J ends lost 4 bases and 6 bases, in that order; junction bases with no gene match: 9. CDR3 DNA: TGCGCCAGCAGCATAGACAGGGTTCACGCTGAAGCTTTCTTT. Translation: CASSIDRVHAEAFF.

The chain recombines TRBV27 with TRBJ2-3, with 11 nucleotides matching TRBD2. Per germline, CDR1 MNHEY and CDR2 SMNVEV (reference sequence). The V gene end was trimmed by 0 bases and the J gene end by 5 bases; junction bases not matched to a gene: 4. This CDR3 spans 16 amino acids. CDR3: CASSLSFGLAGDTQYF. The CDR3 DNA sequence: TGTGCCAGCAGTTTATCGTTCGGACTAGCGGGAGATACGCAGTATTTT.

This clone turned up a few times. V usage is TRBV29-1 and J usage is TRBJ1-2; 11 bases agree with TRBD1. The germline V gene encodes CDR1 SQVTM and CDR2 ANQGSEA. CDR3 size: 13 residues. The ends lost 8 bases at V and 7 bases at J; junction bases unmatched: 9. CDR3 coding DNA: TGCAGCTCGATAGGACAGGGGGCCAGTGGCTACACCTTC. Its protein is CSSIGQGASGYTF.

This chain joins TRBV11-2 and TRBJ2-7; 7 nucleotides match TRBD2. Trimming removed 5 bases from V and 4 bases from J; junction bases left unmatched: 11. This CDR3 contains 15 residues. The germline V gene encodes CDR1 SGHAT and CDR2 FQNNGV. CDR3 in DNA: TGTGCCAGCAGCCCCCAAGTTAGCGGGCGGTACGAGCAGTACTTC. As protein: CASSPQVSGRYEQYF.

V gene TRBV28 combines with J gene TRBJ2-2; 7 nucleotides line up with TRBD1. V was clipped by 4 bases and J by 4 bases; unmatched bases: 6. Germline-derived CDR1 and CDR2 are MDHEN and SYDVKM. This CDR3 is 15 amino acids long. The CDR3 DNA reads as TGTGCCAGCAGTTCATCACGACAGGGCACCGGGGAGCTGTTTTTT. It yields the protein CASSSSRQGTGELFF.

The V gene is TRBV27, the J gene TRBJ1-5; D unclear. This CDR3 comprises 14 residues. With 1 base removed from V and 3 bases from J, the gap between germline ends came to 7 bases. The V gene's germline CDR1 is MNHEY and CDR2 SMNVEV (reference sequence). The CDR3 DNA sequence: TGTGCCAGCAGTTTATTCGGCTACAATCAGCCCCAGCATTTT. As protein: CASSLFGYNQPQHF.

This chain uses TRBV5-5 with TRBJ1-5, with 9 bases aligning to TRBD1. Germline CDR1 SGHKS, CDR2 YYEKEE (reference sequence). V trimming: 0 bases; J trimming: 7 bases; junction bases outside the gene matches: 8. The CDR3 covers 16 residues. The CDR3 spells CASSLERTGVFQPQHF. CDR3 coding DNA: TGTGCCAGCAGCTTGGAAAGGACAGGGGTTTTCCAGCCCCAGCATTTT.

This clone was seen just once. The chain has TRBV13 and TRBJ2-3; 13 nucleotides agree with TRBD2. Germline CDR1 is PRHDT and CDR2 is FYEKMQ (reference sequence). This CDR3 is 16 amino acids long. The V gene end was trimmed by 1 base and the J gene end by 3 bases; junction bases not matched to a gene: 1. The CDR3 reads CASSLVTSGRTDTQYF. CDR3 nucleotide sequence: TGTGCCAGCAGCTTAGTGACTAGCGGGAGGACAGATACGCAGTATTTT.

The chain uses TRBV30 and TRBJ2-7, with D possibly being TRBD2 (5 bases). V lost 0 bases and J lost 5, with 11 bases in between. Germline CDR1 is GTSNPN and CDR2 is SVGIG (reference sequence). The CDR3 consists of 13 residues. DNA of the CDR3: TGTGCCTGGAGTGTTCCTAGCAGCAACGAGCAGTACTTC. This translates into CAWSVPSSNEQYF.